This TCR beta chain was documented in a study of blood T cell repertoires in COVID-19. Study at large: T cells, B-cell-depleted T cells, or PBMCs supplied cDNA or gDNA.

The table lists this clone with a count of one. The repertoire was sequenced with immunoSEQ multiplex PCR; TCRdb's copy has only in-frame clones and lacks some. The sample yields 220,000 or so clones, 85% to 90% seen once. Source material: PBMCs or T cells enriched from blood (not recorded which). This receptor was obtained from a woman in her fifties or sixties with acute COVID-19.

The CDR3 loop reads CASSLAPGTLYEQYF. For the CDR3, the DNA is TGCGCCAGCAGCTTGGCTCCAGGTACCCTCTACGAGCAGTACTTC. The chain joins TRBV5-1 to TRBJ2-7; D is uncertain. This CDR3 comprises 15 residues. V gave up 0 bases and J gave up 3 bases, with 13 bases separating them. Germline V gene lookup returns CDR1 SGHRS and CDR2 YFSETQ.